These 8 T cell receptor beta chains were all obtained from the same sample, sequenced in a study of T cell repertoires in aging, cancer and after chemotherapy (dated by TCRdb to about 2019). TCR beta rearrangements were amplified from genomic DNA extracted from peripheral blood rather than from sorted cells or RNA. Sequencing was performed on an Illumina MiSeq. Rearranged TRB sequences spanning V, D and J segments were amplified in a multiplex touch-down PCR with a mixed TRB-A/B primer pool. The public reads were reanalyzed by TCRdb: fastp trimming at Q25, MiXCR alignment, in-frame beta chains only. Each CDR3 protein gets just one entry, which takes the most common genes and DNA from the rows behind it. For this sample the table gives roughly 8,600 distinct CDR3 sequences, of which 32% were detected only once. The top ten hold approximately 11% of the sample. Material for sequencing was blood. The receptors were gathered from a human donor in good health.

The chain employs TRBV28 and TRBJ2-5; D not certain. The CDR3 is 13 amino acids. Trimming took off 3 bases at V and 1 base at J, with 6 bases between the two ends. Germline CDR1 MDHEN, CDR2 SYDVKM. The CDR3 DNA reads TGTGCCAGCAGTTTCCGCGGCCAAGAGACCCAGTACTTC. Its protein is CASSFRGQETQYF.

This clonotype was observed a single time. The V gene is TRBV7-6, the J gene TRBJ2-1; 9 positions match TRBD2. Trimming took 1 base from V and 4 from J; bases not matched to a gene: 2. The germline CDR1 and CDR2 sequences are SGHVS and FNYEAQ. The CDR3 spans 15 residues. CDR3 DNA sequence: TGTGCCAGCAGCTTAGTGACTAGCGGTTACAATGAGCAGTTCTTC. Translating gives CASSLVTSGYNEQFF.

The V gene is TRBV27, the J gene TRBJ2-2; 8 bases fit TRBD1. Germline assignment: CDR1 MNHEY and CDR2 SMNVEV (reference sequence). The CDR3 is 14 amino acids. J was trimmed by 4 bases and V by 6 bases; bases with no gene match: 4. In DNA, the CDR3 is TGTGCCAGCAGGGTGGGACAGGTCACCGGGGAGCTGTTTTTT. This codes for CASRVGQVTGELFF.

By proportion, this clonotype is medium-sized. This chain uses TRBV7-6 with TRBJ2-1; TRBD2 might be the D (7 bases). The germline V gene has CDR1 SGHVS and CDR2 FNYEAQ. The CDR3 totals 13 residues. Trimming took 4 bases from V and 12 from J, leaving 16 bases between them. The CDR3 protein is CASSSRGAGGQFF. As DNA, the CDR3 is TGTGCCAGCAGCTCCCGGGGGGCCGGGGGGCAGTTCTTC.

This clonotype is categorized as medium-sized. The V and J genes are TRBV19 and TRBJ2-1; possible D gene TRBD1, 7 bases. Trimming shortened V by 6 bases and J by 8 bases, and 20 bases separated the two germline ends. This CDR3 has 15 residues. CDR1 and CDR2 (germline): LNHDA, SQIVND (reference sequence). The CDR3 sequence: CASSDQGGDVHEQFF. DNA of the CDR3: TGTGCCAGTAGCGATCAGGGGGGCGACGTGCATGAGCAGTTCTTC.

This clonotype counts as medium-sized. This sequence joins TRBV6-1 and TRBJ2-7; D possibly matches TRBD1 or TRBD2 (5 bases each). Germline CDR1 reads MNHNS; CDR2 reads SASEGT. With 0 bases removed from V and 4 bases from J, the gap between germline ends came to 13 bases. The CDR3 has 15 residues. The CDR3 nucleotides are TGTGCCAGCAGTGAAGCGAAGGGTGGGGGATACGAGCAGTACTTC. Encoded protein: CASSEAKGGGYEQYF.

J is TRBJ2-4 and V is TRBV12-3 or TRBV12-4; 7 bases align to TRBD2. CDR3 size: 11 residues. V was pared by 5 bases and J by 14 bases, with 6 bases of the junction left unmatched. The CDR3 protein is CASSTTGTKYF. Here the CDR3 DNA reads TGTGCCAGCAGTACAACCGGGACTAAGTACTTC.

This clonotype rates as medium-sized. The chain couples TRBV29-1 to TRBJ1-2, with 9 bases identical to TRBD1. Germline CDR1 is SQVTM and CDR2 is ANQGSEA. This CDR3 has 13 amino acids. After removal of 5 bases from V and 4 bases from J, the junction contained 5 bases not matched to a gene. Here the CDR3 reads CSVPGTGTYGYTF. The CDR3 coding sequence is TGCAGCGTTCCCGGGACAGGGACCTATGGCTACACCTTC.